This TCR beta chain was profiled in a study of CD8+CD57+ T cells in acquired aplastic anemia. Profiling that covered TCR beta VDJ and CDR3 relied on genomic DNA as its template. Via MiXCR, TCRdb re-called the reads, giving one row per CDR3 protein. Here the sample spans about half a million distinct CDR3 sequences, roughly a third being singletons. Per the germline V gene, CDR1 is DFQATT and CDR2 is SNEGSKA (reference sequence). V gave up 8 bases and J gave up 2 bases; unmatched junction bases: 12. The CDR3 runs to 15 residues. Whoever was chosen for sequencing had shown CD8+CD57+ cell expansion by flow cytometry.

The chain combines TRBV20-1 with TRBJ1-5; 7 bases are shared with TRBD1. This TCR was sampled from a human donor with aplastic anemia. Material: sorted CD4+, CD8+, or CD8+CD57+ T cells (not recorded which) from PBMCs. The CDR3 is CSSQGGTHGNQPQHF. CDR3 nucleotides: TGCAGTTCGCAGGGGGGCACTCACGGCAATCAGCCCCAGCATTTT.